A selection of T cell receptor beta chains follows, all from one sample in a study of T-cell memory formation after mild COVID-19. TCRdb redid the calling of the 5' RACE reads with MiXCR, one entry per CDR3 protein. Of some 350,000 distinct CDR3 sequences listed, under 15% are singletons. The sequenced sample consisted of PBMCs or a T cell subset sorted from them (not recorded which). These receptors all come from a young man who had mild COVID-19 (a few samples of this study predate the infection). Cell type and time point are not known. The conserved cysteine and the conserved F or W are not part of the CDR3 here. Each record gives: V gene, J gene, CDR3 protein.

v_call: TRBV4-3
j_call: TRBJ2-6
cdr3_aa: ASSQDAVISMGWAGANVLT

v_call: TRBV7-8
j_call: TRBJ1-3
cdr3_aa: ASSPVLRSLGAGNTIY

v_call: TRBV7-2
j_call: TRBJ1-5
cdr3_aa: ASSLMTGGNQPQH

v_call: TRBV7-2
j_call: TRBJ2-1
cdr3_aa: ASSLIQGTVYNEQF

v_call: TRBV29-1
j_call: TRBJ2-2
cdr3_aa: SSDQGTGELF

v_call: TRBV12-3/TRBV12-4
j_call: TRBJ2-3
cdr3_aa: ASSLGGAVDTQY

v_call: TRBV5-1
j_call: TRBJ1-5
cdr3_aa: AEGQRNTASQPQH

v_call: TRBV4-2
j_call: TRBJ2-1
cdr3_aa: ASSLANLGNEQF

v_call: TRBV2
j_call: TRBJ1-5
cdr3_aa: ASRTGRISNQPQH

v_call: TRBV7-3
j_call: TRBJ2-3
cdr3_aa: ASSPNRGQTQY

v_call: TRBV6-2/TRBV6-3
j_call: TRBJ2-3
cdr3_aa: ASSYPSDSGDTQY

v_call: TRBV6-2/TRBV6-3
j_call: TRBJ1-2
cdr3_aa: ASSYSTANYGYT

v_call: TRBV10-3
j_call: TRBJ1-2
cdr3_aa: AIRDLGLEDGYT

v_call: TRBV12-3/TRBV12-4
j_call: TRBJ1-1
cdr3_aa: ASSLRGVNTEAF

v_call: TRBV7-3
j_call: TRBJ2-6
cdr3_aa: ASSHPTGDGANVLT

v_call: TRBV4-1
j_call: TRBJ1-5
cdr3_aa: ASSRSRGQPQH

v_call: TRBV12-3/TRBV12-4
j_call: TRBJ2-2
cdr3_aa: ASGVPSNTGELF

v_call: TRBV12-3/TRBV12-4
j_call: TRBJ2-5
cdr3_aa: ASTWGGIPQY

v_call: TRBV3-1
j_call: TRBJ2-1
cdr3_aa: ASSPEQGIYNEQF

v_call: TRBV27
j_call: TRBJ2-7
cdr3_aa: ASAYGFTYEQY

v_call: TRBV5-1
j_call: TRBJ2-7
cdr3_aa: ASSLGAGDVDEQY

v_call: TRBV29-1
j_call: TRBJ1-2
cdr3_aa: SVEREYYGYT

v_call: TRBV10-3
j_call: TRBJ2-7
cdr3_aa: AIRGPGQGSYEQY

v_call: TRBV9
j_call: TRBJ2-3
cdr3_aa: ASRLLAGTTDTQY

v_call: TRBV4-1
j_call: TRBJ1-1
cdr3_aa: ASSPGGVPYQAF

v_call: TRBV5-1
j_call: TRBJ1-5
cdr3_aa: ASRAEGSNQPQH

v_call: TRBV5-1
j_call: TRBJ1-1
cdr3_aa: ASSEYQGVGTEAF

v_call: TRBV7-9
j_call: TRBJ1-1
cdr3_aa: ASSSGLDMNTEAF

v_call: TRBV6-1
j_call: TRBJ1-6
cdr3_aa: ASSEGSTGGAPLH